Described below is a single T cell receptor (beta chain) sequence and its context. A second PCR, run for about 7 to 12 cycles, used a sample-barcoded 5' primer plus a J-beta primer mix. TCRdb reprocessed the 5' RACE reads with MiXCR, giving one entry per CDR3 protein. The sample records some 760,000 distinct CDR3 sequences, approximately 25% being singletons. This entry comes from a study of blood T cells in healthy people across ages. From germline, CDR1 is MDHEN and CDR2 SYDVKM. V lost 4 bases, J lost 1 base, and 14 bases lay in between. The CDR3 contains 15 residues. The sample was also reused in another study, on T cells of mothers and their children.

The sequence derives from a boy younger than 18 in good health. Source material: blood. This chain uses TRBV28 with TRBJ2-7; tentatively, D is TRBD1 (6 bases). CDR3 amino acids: CASSSSGTLSYEQYF. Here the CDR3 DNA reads TGTGCCAGCAGTTCATCCGGGACACTGTCCTACGAGCAGTACTTC.